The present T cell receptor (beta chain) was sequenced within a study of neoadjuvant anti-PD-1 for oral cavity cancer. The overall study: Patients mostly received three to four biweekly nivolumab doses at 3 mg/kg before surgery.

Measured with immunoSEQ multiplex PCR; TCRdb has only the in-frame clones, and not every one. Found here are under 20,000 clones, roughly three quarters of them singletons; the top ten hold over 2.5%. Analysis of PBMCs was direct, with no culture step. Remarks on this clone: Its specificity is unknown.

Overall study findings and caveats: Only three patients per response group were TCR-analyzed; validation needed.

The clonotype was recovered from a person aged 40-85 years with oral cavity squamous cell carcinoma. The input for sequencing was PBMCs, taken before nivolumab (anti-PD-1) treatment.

CDR3: CAISAGTSGSSDTQYF. In DNA, the CDR3 is TGTGCCATCAGTGCAGGGACTAGCGGGAGCTCAGATACGCAGTATTTT. The chain combines TRBV10-3 with TRBJ2-3; 14 bases align to TRBD2. This CDR3 has 16 amino acids. Germline V CDR1 and CDR2: ENHRY, SYGVKD. The J segment lost 4 bases and the V segment lost 4 bases, leaving 4 bases of the junction unmatched.